This TCR beta chain was sequenced during a study of identical twins. Notes on the study in general: Out-of-frame alpha sequences that twins shared showed excess low generation probability. The same donors were not followed; conclusions instead depended on cross-sectional statistical analysis.

CDR3 length: 15 amino acids. The V gene's germline CDR1 is ENHRY and CDR2 SYGVKD. The V end was cut by 4 bases, the J end by 3 bases, with 13 bases between. This clonotype was counted only a few times. The antigen remains undetermined. TCRdb recomputed calls from the 5' RACE reads with MiXCR, one row per CDR3 protein. The table has hundreds of thousands of distinct CDR3 sequences, more than 6.5% seen once. These same records also appear under a second study, on yellow fever vaccine responses in identical twins. That work contributes: Reported findings indicate that twins' vaccine T cell responses seemed partially convergent, partially personalized.

This sequence was found in a woman aged 18-29 years in good health. The gene calls are TRBV10-3 and TRBJ1-5; D is possibly TRBD1 (6 bases). The sample was memory (CD45RO+) T cells sorted from blood. The CDR3 is CAISGQDRNNQPQHF. The CDR3, as DNA: TGTGCCATCAGTGGCCAAGACAGGAACAATCAGCCCCAGCATTTT.